The rows below give T cell receptor beta chains drawn from one sample of a study of neurological immune-mediated disorders. TCRdb independently ran MiXCR on the 5' RACE reads; one entry per CDR3 protein. Here the sample spans tens of thousands of distinct CDR3 sequences, around 24% being singletons. The sequenced sample was PBMCs. The receptors shown here come from a man aged 60-69 years with HTLV-1-associated myelopathy (HAM/TSP). Each CDR3 is given with its conserved first and last residue. A D gene is named only where the DNA matches it firmly. Clone size is stated in some rows and not others, as once, few, many or a class when expanded.

J gene | D gene | V gene | clone size | CDR3 DNA | CDR3 protein
TRBJ2-5 | NA | TRBV20-1 | many | TGCAGTGCAGAGAGACAGGTAGAACGAGAGACCCAGTACTTC | CSAERQVERETQYF
TRBJ2-2 | NA | TRBV12-3/TRBV12-4 | many | TGTGCCAACAACGCTGACACCGGGGAGCTGTTTTTT | CANNADTGELFF
TRBJ1-5 | NA | TRBV20-1 | NA | TGCAGTGCTAGTCAAGGGACTGTCGCAACGGAGCCCCAGCATTTT | CSASQGTVATEPQHF
TRBJ2-2 | TRBD1 | TRBV9 | NA | TGTGCCAGCAGCCCCCGACAGGGCAGGAACACCGGGGAGCTGTTTTTT | CASSPRQGRNTGELFF
TRBJ2-3 | NA | TRBV29-1 | many | TGCAGCGTTCGAAAGGGGTCCACAGATACGCAGTATTTT | CSVRKGSTDTQYF
TRBJ2-2 | NA | TRBV28 | many | TGTGCCAGCAGTTTCATAGGGAGAAACACCGGGGAGCTGTTTTTT | CASSFIGRNTGELFF
TRBJ2-1 | TRBD2 | TRBV5-1 | many | TGCGCCAGCAGCTTGGCGCCGGGACTAGCGGGCTACAATGAGCAGTTCTTC | CASSLAPGLAGYNEQFF
TRBJ2-3 | NA | TRBV18 | many | TGTGCCAGCTCACCACGGGAGGGCACAGATACGCAGTATTTT | CASSPREGTDTQYF
TRBJ2-1 | NA | TRBV29-1 | many | TGCAGCGTTGAAGATTCGGGGGTCTCGTTCTTC | CSVEDSGVSFF
TRBJ2-7 | NA | TRBV27 | many | TGTGCCAGCAGTTTAGGGGCTTTTAGCGACTACGAGCAGTACTTC | CASSLGAFSDYEQYF
TRBJ2-1 | NA | TRBV20-1 | many | TGCAGTGCTAGAGGCCCAGCTTACAATGAGCAGTTCTTC | CSARGPAYNEQFF